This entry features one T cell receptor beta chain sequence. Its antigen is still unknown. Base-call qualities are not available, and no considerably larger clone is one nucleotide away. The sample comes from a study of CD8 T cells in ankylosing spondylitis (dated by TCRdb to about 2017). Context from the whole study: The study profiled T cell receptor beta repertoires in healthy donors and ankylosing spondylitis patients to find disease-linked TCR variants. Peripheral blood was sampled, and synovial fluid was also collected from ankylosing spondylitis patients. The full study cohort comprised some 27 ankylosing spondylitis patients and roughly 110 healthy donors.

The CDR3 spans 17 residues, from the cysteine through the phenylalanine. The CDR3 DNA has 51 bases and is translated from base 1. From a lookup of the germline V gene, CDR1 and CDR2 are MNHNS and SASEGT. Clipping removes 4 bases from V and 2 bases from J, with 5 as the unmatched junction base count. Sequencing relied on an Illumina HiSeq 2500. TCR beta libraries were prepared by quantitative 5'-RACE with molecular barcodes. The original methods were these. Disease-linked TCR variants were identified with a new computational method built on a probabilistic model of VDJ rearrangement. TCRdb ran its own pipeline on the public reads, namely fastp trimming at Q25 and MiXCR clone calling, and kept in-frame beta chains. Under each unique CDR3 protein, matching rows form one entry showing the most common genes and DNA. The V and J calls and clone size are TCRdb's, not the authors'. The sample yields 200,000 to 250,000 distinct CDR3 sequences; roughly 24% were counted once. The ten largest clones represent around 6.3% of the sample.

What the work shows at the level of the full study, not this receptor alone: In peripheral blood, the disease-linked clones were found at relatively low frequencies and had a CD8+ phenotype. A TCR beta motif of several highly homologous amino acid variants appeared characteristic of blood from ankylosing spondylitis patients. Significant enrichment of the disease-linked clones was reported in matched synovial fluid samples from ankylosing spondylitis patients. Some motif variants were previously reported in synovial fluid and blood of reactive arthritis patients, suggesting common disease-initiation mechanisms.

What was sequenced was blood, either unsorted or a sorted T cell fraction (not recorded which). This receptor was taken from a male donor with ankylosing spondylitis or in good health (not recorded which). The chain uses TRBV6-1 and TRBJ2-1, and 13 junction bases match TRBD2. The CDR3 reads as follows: CASSGLAGGRPYNEQFF. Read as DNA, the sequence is TGTGCCAGCAGTGGACTAGCGGGAGGTCGACCCTACAATGAGCAGTTCTTC.